This T cell receptor beta chain was found in a study of OX40 agonist ivuxolimab in advanced cancers. In the study overall: The diagnoses of dose-escalation patients were hepatocellular carcinoma, melanoma, renal cell or head and neck cancer.

The ends were cut back, 5 bases at V and 6 bases at J, with 17 bases in the middle. The CDR3 totals 15 residues. Germline-derived CDR1 and CDR2 are SGHAT and FQNNGV. Clones were read by immunoSEQ multiplex PCR, and TCRdb kept only the in-frame ones, dropping some. The sample records some 30,000 clones, roughly 68% being singletons. V is TRBV11-2 and J is TRBJ2-1; TRBD1 is a possible D gene (5 bases). This sequence originates from an adult with an advanced solid tumor such as melanoma, head and neck, liver or kidney cancer. Sequencing was performed on CD4+ or CD8+ T cells sorted from blood, taken in a trial of the OX40 agonist ivuxolimab. The CDR3 DNA reads TGTGCCAGCAGCCCGACACCGGCCCAGGGCAATGAGCAGTTCTTC. It yields the protein CASSPTPAQGNEQFF.